Listed below are T cell receptor beta chains from one sample, sequenced in a study of siplizumab effects on memory and regulatory T cells. Sequenced by immunoSEQ multiplex PCR; TCRdb stores in-frame clones only, minus some. The data show about 100,000 clones, around 92% seen once. Sample: CD4+ T cells sorted from blood. The receptor source for this set is a human donor in good health. The CDR3 runs from the conserved cysteine through the conserved F or W. The D gene is left open where the match is weak. Only part of the rows carry a size: once, few, many, or a class if the clone is expanded.

len | d_gene | j_gene | abundance | v_gene | CDR3aa | CDR3nt
16 | - | TRBJ1-6 | - | TRBV27 | CASSLSGRSPPSPLHF | TGTGCCAGCAGTTTATCGGGACGCAGCCCACCTTCACCCCTCCACTTT
14 | TRBD1 | TRBJ1-6 | - | TRBV18 | CASSPTGIRSPLHF | TGTGCCAGCTCACCGACAGGGATTAGGTCACCCCTCCACTTT
18 | TRBD2 | TRBJ2-5 | - | TRBV28 | CASSLISRASGAQETQYF | TGTGCCAGCAGTTTAATCTCTCGGGCTAGCGGGGCCCAAGAGACCCAGTACTTC
15 | - | TRBJ2-1 | - | TRBV5-1 | CASSLAVGRGNEQFF | TGCGCCAGCAGCTTGGCGGTCGGCCGGGGCAATGAGCAGTTCTTC
13 | - | TRBJ2-3 | - | TRBV7-3 | CASSLTYTDTQYF | TGTGCCAGCAGCTTAACGTACACAGATACGCAGTATTTT
15 | - | TRBJ2-2 | - | TRBV18 | CASSPTRGDTGELFF | TGTGCCAGCTCACCCACCAGGGGCGACACCGGGGAGCTGTTTTTT
14 | - | TRBJ2-5 | - | TRBV5-1 | CASSQGGAQETQYF | TGCGCCAGCAGCCAGGGGGGGGCCCAGGAGACCCAGTACTTC
15 | - | TRBJ1-3 | - | TRBV19 | CASSIGPSSGNTIYF | TGTGCCAGTAGTATAGGGCCCAGCTCTGGAAACACCATATATTTT
16 | - | TRBJ2-2 | - | TRBV28 | CASSLHVRESTGELFF | TGTGCCAGCAGTTTACACGTTCGAGAAAGCACCGGGGAGCTGTTTTTT
15 | - | TRBJ1-1 | - | TRBV6-5 | CASSYSSLGNTEAFF | TGTGCCAGCAGTTACTCAAGTCTCGGGAACACTGAAGCTTTCTTT
12 | - | TRBJ2-7 | - | TRBV27 | CASSFKEHEQYF | TGTGCCAGCAGTTTTAAGGAACACGAGCAGTACTTC
15 | - | TRBJ1-2 | - | TRBV9 | CASSGSATVLGGYTF | TGTGCCAGCAGCGGTAGTGCGACGGTGCTAGGGGGCTACACCTTC
14 | - | TRBJ2-3 | - | TRBV18 | CASSPEGLADTQYF | TGTGCCAGCTCACCCGAGGGGTTAGCAGATACGCAGTATTTT
12 | TRBD2 | TRBJ2-1 | - | TRBV29-1 | CSVVSGGHEQFF | TGCAGCGTCGTTAGCGGGGGACATGAGCAGTTCTTC
16 | TRBD2 | TRBJ2-5 | - | TRBV7-9 | CASSPGTSTYQETQYF | TGTGCCAGCAGCCCTGGGACTAGTACATACCAAGAGACCCAGTACTTC
14 | - | TRBJ2-3 | - | TRBV28 | CASSPTSEPDTQYF | TGTGCCAGCAGTCCAACCTCCGAACCAGATACGCAGTATTTT
15 | TRBD1 | TRBJ1-2 | - | TRBV5-6 | CASSSQTMDRHGYTF | TGTGCCAGCAGCTCGCAGACGATGGACAGGCATGGCTACACCTTC
15 | - | TRBJ2-2 | - | TRBV19 | CASSPYRGNTGELFF | TGTGCCAGTAGTCCGTACCGGGGGAACACCGGGGAGCTGTTTTTT
14 | - | TRBJ2-5 | few | TRBV5-5 | CASSLDSRQETQYF | TGTGCCAGCAGCCTGGACAGTAGACAAGAGACCCAGTACTTC
13 | TRBD1 | TRBJ1-1 | - | TRBV10-3 | CAISGQGDTEAFF | TGTGCCATCTCCGGACAGGGGGACACTGAAGCTTTCTTT
14 | TRBD1 | TRBJ2-7 | - | TRBV6-1 | CASSSGQGSYEQYF | TGTGCCAGCAGTAGTGGACAGGGCTCCTACGAGCAGTACTTC
15 | - | TRBJ1-1 | - | TRBV28 | CATQGTGRGNTEAFF | TGTGCCACCCAGGGCACGGGGCGGGGGAACACTGAAGCTTTCTTT
17 | TRBD1 | TRBJ1-2 | - | TRBV25-1 | CASSPIRGQGGNYGYTF | TGTGCCAGCTCTCCAATCCGCGGACAGGGAGGAAATTATGGCTACACCTTC